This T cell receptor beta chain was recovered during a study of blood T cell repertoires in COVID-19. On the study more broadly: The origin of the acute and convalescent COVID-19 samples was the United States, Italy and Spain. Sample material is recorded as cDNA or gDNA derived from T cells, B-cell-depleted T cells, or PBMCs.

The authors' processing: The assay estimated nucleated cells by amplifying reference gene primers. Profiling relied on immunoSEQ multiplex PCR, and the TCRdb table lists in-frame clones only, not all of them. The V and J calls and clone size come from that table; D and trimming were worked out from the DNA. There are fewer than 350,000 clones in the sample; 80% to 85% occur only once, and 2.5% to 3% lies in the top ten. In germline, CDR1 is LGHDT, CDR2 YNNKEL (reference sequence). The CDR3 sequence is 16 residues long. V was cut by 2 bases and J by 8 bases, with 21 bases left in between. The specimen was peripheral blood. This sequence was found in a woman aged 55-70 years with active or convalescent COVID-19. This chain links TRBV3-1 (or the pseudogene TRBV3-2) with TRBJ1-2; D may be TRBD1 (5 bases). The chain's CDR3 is CASSQRSKEGLTGYTF. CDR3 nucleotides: TGTGCCAGCAGCCAAAGGTCAAAAGAGGGACTAACCGGCTACACCTTC.